Listed here are 12 T cell receptor beta chains from one sample, sequenced in a study of tumor and adjacent non-tumor tissue in lung cancer (dated by TCRdb to between 2017 and 2018). The library was built by means of multiplex PCR. TCRdb lists the instrument as Illumina HiSeq 2500. TCRbeta libraries were constructed through three rounds of nested PCR with primers (Table S4) according to protocols adapted from ARM-PCR. TCRdb reanalyzed the raw reads on its own, using fastp at Q25 for trimming and MiXCR for clone calling, and kept in-frame beta chains. Each CDR3 protein gets just one entry, which takes the most common genes and DNA from the rows behind it. Within this sample are about 80,000 distinct CDR3 sequences, with less than 75% of them counted one time only. The ten largest clones capture over 10% of the sample. RNA was isolated from bulk unsorted tissue, and RNA quality was assessed with a NanoDrop ND-1000 and an Agilent 2100.

Sample: lung tumor tissue. These receptors came from a woman aged 70 to 79 with non-small cell lung cancer.

Regarding this clonotype: The CDR3 ends on some other residue instead of the conserved phenylalanine or tryptophan, so this is likely a read error. This rearrangement joins TRBV6-6 to TRBJ2-2; a weak D match, TRBD2 (5 bases). The germline V gene encodes CDR1 MNHNY and CDR2 SVGAGI (reference sequence). CDR3 length: 15 amino acids. V was shortened by 4 bases and J by 7 bases, with 16 bases between the two germline ends. The CDR3 loop reads CASSSTGGDIGELFY. The CDR3 DNA sequence: TGTGCCAGCAGTTCCACCGGAGGCGACATCGGGGAGCTGTTTTAT.

This clonotype was picked up many times. V gene TRBV11-2 combines with J gene TRBJ2-7, with D possibly matching TRBD2 (6 bases). The CDR3 sequence is 15 residues long. V was clipped by 2 bases and J by 4 bases, with 15 bases between them. CDR1 is SGHAT, CDR2 FQNNGV, per germline. The CDR3 bases are TGTGCCAGCAGCTTACCCGGGGGTCGGTGGTACGAGCAGTACTTC. Translation: CASSLPGGRWYEQYF.

As for this clonotype: One end of the junction varies from germline; a read error may be responsible. The rearrangement links TRBV6-1 to TRBJ1-1; D gene unclear. CDR1 is MNHNS, CDR2 SASEGT, per germline. This CDR3 has 16 residues. The CDR3 sequence is CASSEIPSPYGIEALF. CDR3 DNA sequence: TGTGCCAGCAGTGAAATCCCCTCACCCTACGGCATTGAAGCTTTATTT.

As to this clonotype: Germline is not matched at one junction end, which may reflect a read error. This chain uses TRBV6-1 with TRBJ2-1, with D possibly TRBD1 on 6 matching bases. Germline CDR1 reads MNHNS; CDR2 reads SASEGT. The CDR3 is 13 residues long. The CDR3 sequence is CGSSTYTGTQQFF. The CDR3 DNA follows: TGTGGCAGCAGTACATACACCGGGACACAGCAGTTCTTC.

This clonotype was detected many times. The genes are TRBV12-3 or TRBV12-4 and TRBJ2-1; D is possibly TRBD2 (6 bases). Trimming took 3 bases from V and 5 from J, leaving 14 bases between them. This CDR3 comprises 15 residues. The CDR3, as DNA: TGTGCCAGCAGTTTTTCCCGGTCGGGGGACAATGAGCAGTTCTTC. Protein product: CASSFSRSGDNEQFF.

For this clonotype: This may be a read error, as it is one base from a much larger clone. The CDR3 does not close with the conserved phenylalanine or tryptophan, likely indicating a read error. J is TRBJ2-5 and V is TRBV7-8; TRBD2 agrees at 8 bases. Germline V lookup: CDR1 SGHVS, CDR2 FQNEAQ. V trimming: 6 bases; J trimming: 4 bases; junction bases outside the gene matches: 13. CDR3 length: 16 amino acids. CDR3 region: CASRSESGSARETQYL. The CDR3 DNA reads as TGTGCCAGCAGATCCGAGAGCGGGAGCGCCAGAGAGACCCAGTACCTC.

This clonotype was recorded many times. Mismatch with germline at one junction end may stem from a read error. J is TRBJ2-1 and V is TRBV6-2 or TRBV6-3, with no clear D. Germline V CDR1 and CDR2: MNHEY, SVGEGT. This CDR3 contains 12 residues. This chain's CDR3 is CANSYFGPEQFF. The CDR3 DNA reads as TGTGCCAACAGTTACTTTGGGCCCGAGCAGTTCTTC.

A remark on this clonotype: This sequence may be a read error, since a much larger clone differs from it by one base. The chain combines TRBV28 with TRBJ2-7; no firm D call. The CDR3 extends over 13 amino acids. Looked up from germline, CDR1 is MDHEN and CDR2 is SYDVKM. Trimming removed 10 bases at V and 5 bases at J, with 18 bases between. In DNA, the CDR3 is TGTGCCAACCGGTGGGTGGATAAAAACGAGCAGTACTTC. It yields the protein CANRWVDKNEQYF.

The V and J genes are TRBV5-1 and TRBJ2-1, with D uncertain. The V and J ends lost 0 bases and 6 bases respectively, with 7 bases between them. The germline gives CDR1 SGHRS, CDR2 YFSETQ. The CDR3 has 13 residues. CDR3 protein: CASSLVISNEQFF. CDR3 coding DNA: TGCGCCAGCAGCTTGGTGATTTCCAATGAGCAGTTCTTC.

About this clonotype: Just one base apart from a much larger clone, this may be a read error. The chain employs TRBV30 and TRBJ2-1, with no clear D. V was shortened by 5 bases and J by 7 bases, with 18 bases between the two germline ends. Per germline, CDR1 GTSNPN and CDR2 SVGIG (reference sequence). This CDR3 is built from 14 residues. The CDR3 is CAWRLAEARNEQFF. CDR3 DNA sequence: TGTGCCTGGCGCTTGGCGGAAGCCCGAAATGAGCAGTTCTTC.

On this clonotype: The germline gene is not matched at one end of the junction; a read error may be the cause. The chain's CDR3 is CPSSRSGTLRGGSGANVLTF. The CDR3, as DNA: TGTCCCAGCAGCCGCTCCGGTACACTTCGCGGCGGATCTGGGGCCAACGTCCTGACTTTC. The chain joins TRBV6-5 to TRBJ2-6; D call uncertain. Germline V gene data show CDR1 as MNHEY and CDR2 as SVGAGI. The length of the CDR3 is 20 residues.

Remarks on this clonotype: A read error may be the cause here, since a much bigger clone is one base away. The rearrangement uses TRBV4-1 and TRBJ1-1, with 7 bases lining up with TRBD1. CDR1 and CDR2 (germline): MGHRA, YSYEKL. CDR3 size: 15 residues. The CDR3 reads CASSQGQGVNTGAFF. The DNA of the CDR3 is TGCGCCAGCAGCCAAGGACAGGGAGTGAACACTGGAGCTTTCTTT.